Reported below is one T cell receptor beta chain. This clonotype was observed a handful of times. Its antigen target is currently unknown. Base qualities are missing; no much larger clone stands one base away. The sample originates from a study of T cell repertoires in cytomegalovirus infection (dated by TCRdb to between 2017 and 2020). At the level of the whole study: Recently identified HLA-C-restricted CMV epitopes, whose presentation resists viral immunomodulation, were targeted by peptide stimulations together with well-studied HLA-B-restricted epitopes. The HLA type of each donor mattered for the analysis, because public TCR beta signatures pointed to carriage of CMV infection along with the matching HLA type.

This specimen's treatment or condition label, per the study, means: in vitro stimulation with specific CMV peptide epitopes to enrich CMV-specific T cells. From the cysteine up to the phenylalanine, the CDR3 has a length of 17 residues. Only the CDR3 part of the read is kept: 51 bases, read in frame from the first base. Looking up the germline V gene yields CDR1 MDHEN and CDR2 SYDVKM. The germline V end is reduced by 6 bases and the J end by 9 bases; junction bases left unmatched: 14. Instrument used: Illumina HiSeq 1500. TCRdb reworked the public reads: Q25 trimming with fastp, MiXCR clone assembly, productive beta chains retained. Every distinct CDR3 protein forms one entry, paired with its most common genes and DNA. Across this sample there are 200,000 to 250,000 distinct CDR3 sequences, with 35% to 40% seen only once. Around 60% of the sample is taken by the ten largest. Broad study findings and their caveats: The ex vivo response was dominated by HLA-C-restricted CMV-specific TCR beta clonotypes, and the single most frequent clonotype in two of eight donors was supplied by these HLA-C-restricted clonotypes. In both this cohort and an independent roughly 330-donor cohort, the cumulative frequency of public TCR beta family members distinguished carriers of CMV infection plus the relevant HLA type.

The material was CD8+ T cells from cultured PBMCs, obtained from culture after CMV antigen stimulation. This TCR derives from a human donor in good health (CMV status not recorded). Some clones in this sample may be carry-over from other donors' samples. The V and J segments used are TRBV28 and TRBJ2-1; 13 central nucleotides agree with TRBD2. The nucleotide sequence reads TGTGCCAGCAGCTCCGGACTAGCGGGAGAAGTGTGGACTGAGCAGTTCTTC. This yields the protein CASSSGLAGEVWTEQFF.